This T cell receptor (beta chain) derives from a study of PD-1 blockade in classical Hodgkin lymphoma. Study conclusions and caveats: Exclusion was applied to patients who started nivolumab under 1 year after ASCT.

The germline V and J ends were trimmed by 3 bases and 4 bases, with 5 bases remaining between them. This CDR3 is 12 amino acids long. CDR1 is LNHDA, CDR2 SQIVND, per germline (reference sequence). Turning to this clone: Its target is not known.

TCRdb keeps only in-frame clones here, not all; method: immunoSEQ multiplex PCR. The sample contains around 65,000 clones, around 90% of which appear only once. The sample's time point: cycle 4 day 1 (C4D1), after about 6 weeks of nivolumab. There was relapse after autologous stem cell transplantation in every patient, and there was variation in brentuximab vedotin exposure. This chain uses TRBV19 with TRBJ2-3; D is uncertain. The sequencing used peripheral blood mononuclear cells (PBMCs), collected before the fourth cycle of nivolumab. This TCR derives from a human donor with classical Hodgkin lymphoma. The CDR3 sequence is CASSMTADTQYF. CDR3 nucleotides: TGTGCCAGTAGTATGACCGCAGATACGCAGTATTTT.